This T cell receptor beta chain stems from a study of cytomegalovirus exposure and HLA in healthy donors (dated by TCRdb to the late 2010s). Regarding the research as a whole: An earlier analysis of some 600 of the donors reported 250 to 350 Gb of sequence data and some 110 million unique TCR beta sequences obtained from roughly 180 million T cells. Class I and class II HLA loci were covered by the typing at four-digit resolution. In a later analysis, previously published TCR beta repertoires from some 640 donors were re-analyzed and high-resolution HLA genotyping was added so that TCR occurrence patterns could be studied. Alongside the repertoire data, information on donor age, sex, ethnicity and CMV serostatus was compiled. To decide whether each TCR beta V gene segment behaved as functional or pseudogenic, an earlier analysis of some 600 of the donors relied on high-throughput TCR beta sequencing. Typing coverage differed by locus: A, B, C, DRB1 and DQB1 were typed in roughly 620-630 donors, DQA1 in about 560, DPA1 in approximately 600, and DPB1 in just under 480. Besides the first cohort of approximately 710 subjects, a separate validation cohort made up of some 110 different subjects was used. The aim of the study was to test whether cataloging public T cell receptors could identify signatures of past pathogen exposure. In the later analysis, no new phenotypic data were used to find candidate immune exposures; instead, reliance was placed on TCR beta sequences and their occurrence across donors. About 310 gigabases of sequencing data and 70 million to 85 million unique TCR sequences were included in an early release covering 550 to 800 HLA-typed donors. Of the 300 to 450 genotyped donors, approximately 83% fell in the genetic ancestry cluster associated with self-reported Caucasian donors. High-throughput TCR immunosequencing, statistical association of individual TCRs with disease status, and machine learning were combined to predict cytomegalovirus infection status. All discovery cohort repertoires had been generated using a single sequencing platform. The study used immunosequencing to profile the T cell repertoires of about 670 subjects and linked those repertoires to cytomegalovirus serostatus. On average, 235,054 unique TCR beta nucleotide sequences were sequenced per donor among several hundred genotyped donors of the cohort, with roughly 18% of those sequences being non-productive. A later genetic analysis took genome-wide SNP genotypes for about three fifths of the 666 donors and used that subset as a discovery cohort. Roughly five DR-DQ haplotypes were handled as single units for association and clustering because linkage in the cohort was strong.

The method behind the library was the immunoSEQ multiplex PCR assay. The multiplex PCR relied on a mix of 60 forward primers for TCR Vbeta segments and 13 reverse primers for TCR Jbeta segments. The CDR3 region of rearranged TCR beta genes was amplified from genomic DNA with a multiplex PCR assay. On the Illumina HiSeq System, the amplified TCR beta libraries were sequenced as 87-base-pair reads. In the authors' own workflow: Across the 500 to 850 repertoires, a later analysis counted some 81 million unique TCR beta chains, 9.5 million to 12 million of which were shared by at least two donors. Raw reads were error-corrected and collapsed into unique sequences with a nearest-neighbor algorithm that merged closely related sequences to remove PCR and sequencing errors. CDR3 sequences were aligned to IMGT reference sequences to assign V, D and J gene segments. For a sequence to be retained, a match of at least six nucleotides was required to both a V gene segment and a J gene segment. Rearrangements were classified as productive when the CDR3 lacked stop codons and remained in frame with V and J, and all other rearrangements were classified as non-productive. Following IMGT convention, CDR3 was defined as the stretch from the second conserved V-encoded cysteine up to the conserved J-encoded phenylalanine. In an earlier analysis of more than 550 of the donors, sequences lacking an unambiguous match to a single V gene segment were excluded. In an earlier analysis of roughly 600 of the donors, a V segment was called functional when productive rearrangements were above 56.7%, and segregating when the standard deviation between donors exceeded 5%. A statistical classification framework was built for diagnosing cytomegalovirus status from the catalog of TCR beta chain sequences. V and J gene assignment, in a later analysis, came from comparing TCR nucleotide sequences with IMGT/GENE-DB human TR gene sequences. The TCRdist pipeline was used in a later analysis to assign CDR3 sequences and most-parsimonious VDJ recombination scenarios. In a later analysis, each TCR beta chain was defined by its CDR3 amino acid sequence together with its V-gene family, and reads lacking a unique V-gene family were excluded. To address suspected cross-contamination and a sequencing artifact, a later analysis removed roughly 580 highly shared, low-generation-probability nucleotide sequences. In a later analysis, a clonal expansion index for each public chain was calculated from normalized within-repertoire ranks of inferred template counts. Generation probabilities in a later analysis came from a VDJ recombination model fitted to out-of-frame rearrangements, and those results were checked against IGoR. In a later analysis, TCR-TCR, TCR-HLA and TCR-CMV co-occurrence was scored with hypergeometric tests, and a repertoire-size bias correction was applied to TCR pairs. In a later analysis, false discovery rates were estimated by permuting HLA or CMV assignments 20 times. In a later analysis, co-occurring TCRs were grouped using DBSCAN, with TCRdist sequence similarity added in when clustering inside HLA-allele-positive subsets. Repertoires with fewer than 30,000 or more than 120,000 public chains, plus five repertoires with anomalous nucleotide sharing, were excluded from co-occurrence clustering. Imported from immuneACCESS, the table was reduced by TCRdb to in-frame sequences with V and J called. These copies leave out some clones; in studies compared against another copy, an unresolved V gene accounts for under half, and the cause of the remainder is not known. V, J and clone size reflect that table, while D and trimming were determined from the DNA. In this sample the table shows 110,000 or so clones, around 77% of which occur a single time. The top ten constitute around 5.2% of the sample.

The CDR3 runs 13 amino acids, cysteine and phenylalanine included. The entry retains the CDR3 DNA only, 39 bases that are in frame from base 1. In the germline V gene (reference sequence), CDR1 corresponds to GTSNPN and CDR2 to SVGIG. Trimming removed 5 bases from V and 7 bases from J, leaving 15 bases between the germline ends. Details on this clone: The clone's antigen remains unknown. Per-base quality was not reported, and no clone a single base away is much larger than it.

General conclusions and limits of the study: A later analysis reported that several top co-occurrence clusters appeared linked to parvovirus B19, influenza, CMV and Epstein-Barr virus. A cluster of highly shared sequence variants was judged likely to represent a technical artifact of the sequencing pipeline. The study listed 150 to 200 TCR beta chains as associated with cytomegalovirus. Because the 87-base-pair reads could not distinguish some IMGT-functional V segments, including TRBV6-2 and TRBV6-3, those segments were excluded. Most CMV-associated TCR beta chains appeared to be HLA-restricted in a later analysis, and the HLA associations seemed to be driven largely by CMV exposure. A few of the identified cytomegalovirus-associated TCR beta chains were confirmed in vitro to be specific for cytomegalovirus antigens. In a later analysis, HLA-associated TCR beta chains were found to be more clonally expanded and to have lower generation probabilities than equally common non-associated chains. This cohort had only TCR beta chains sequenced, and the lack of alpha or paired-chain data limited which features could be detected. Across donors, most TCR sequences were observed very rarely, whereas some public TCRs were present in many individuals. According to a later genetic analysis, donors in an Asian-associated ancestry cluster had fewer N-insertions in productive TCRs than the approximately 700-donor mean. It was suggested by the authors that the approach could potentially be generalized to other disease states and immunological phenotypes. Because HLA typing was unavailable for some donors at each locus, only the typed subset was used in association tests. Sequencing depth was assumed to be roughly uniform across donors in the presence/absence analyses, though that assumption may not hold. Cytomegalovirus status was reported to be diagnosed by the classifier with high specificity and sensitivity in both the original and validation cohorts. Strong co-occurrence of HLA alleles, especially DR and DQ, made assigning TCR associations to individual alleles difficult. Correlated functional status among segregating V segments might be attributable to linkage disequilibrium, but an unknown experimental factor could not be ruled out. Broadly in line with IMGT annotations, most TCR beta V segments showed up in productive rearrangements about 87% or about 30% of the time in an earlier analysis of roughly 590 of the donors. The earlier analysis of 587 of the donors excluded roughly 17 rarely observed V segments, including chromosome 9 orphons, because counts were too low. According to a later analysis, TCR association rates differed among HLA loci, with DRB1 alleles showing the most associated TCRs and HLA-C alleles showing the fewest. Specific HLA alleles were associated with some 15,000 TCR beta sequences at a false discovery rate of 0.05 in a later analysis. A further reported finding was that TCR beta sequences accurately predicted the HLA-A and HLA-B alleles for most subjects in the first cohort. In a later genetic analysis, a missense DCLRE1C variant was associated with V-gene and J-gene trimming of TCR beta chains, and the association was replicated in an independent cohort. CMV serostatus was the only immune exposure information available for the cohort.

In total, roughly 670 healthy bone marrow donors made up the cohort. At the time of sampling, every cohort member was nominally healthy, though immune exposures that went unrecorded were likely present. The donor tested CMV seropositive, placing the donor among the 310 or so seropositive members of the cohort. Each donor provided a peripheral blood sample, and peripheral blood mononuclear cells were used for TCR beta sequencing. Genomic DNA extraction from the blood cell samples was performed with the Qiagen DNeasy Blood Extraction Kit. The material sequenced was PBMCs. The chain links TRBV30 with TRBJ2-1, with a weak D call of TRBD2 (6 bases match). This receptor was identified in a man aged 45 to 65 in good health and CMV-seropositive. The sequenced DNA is TGTGCCTGGTCTGGGGCGGGGATAAATGAGCAGTTCTTC. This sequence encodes CAWSGAGINEQFF.